This T cell receptor beta chain comes out of a study of T cell responses to AZD1222 COVID-19 vaccine (dated by TCRdb to the early 2020s). A note on the overall study: TCR sequencing was performed for roughly 250 trial participants, of whom about 200 were given two doses of AZD1222 and about 25 were given two doses of MenACWY control vaccine. Trial participants were enrolled into age subgroups of 18-55, 56-69 and 70-plus years, which contained approximately 150, 28 and 58 TCR-sequenced participants, respectively. What the work shows at the level of the full study, not this receptor alone: The 56-69-year group was small, and its depth increase did not reach significance, likely because of low power. Epitopes outside the regions mutated in the B.1.351 and B.1.1.7 variants were reportedly recognized by nearly half of the unique spike-specific TCRs. The vaccine-associated CD4 TCRs covered the entire spike protein, and the dominant responses fell in regions 160-218 and 743-854. After two AZD1222 doses, both the breadth and the depth of spike-specific TCRs were significantly higher than at day 0 and than in MenACWY recipients. Most participants were white British and females outnumbered males, and the authors suggested that clonal diversity may have been underestimated. Because no day 14 peak-response samples were available, the repertoires could be characterized only after the peak T cell response. Conclusions about previously exposed vaccinees are limited because only a handful of AZD1222 recipients were SARS-CoV-2 seropositive at baseline.

As for this clone: Its antigen is currently not known. Qualities for individual bases were not recorded, and no much larger clone is one base off.

V is clipped by 7 bases and J by 6 bases, and the sequence between their germline boundaries is 18 bases long. The CDR3, from cysteine to phenylalanine, totals 15 residues. Of all the DNA, just the CDR3 is kept, 45 bases in frame from base 1. CDR1 and CDR2 (SGHAT, FQNNGV) derive from the germline V gene. The CDR3 regions of human TCRbeta chains were subjected to immunosequencing. The original pipeline was this. Repertoire TCRs were checked for matches against a reference library of SARS-CoV-2-specific TCRs that had been generated using the MIRA antigen-specificity platform. Breadth was defined as the fraction of unique TCRs that were SARS-CoV-2-associated. Depth was defined as the fraction of total T cells that were SARS-CoV-2-associated. Using the MIRA data, every spike-specific TCR was mapped to the spike region that the TCR reacted to and assigned to either a CD4 or a CD8 class. Log10-transformed breadth and depth values were compared by one-way ANOVA with Sidak's multiple comparisons tests. Imported from immuneACCESS, the table was reduced by TCRdb to in-frame sequences with V and J called. These copies leave out some clones; in studies compared against another copy, an unresolved V gene accounts for under half, and the cause of the remainder is not known. V and J calls and clone size are those listed in that table; D and trimming were worked out from the DNA. This sample holds around 190,000 clones; around nine tenths were observed only once. The top ten clonotypes cover approximately 10% of the sample.

Reading the label with the study, this specimen's time point is: about 28 days (+/-7) after the second vaccine dose. Because spike-specific TCR depth and breadth did not differ between the two schedules, AZD1222 recipients who got a second dose at roughly 4 weeks were pooled with those who got a second dose at roughly 12 weeks. Vaccinee samples came from UK trials COV001 and COV002, including a single-blind randomized controlled phase 2/3 trial of AZD1222 (ChAdOx1 nCoV-19) in healthy adults. Trial participant PBMC samples were collected at day 0 and day 28 after the second dose for TCRbeta chain sequencing.

This sequence uses TRBV11-2 and TRBJ2-2, with TRBD2 tentatively as D gene (6 bases match). This TCR was sampled from an adult who received the AZD1222 COVID-19 vaccine. The input for sequencing was peripheral blood, taken 28 days after the second AZD1222 dose. DNA sequence: TGTGCCAGCACCTCGCCGGAGACTAGTGCCGGGGAGCTGTTTTTT. It encodes CASTSPETSAGELFF.